The 6 T cell receptor beta chains presented below share a single source sample, sequenced in a study of blood T cells in healthy people across ages (dated by TCRdb to 2013 to 2016). Library prep was done by 5' RACE. Reads for this sample came from an Illumina HiSeq 2500. A second about 7 to 12 cycle PCR used a sample-barcoded 5' primer and a J-beta primer mix. Using fastp trimming at Q25 and MiXCR clonotype assembly, TCRdb reanalyzed the public sequencing data and kept in-frame beta chains. Entries are consolidated by CDR3 protein sequence, retaining the most common genes and DNA. A total of around 800,000 distinct CDR3 sequences appear in this sample, 20% to 30% of them only once. The ten largest make up around 2.9% of the sample. In addition, the sample was reused for a study of T cells of mothers and their children.

The sequenced sample consisted of blood. These receptors were collected from a boy aged 10-17 years in good health.

The chain couples TRBV30 to TRBJ2-5; 10 nucleotides align to TRBD2. In germline, CDR1 is GTSNPN, CDR2 SVGIG (reference sequence). CDR3 size: 17 residues. The ends lost 2 bases at V and 5 bases at J; junction bases unmatched: 14. The CDR3 coding sequence is TGTGCCTGGAGTTCCCTCACCGGGACTAGCGTAAGGGAGACCCAGTACTTC. It yields the protein CAWSSLTGTSVRETQYF.

The genes are TRBV16 and TRBJ2-3; D ambiguous. The V end lost 6 bases, the J end lost 0 bases, and 10 bases lay between the germline ends. This CDR3 is built from 14 residues. Germline V gene data show CDR1 as KGHSY and CDR2 as FQNENV. As DNA, the CDR3 is TGTGCCAGCAGACCCCAAGCTAGCACAGATACGCAGTATTTT. This gives the protein CASRPQASTDTQYF.

The V gene is TRBV7-3, the J gene TRBJ1-1; 9 bases fit TRBD1. Germline CDR1 is SGHTA and CDR2 is FQGTGA. The junction had 1 base not matched to a gene; V was cut back by 0 bases and J by 8 bases. The CDR3 runs 13 residues. CDR3 in amino acids: CASSLTDRGEAFF. CDR3 nucleotides: TGTGCCAGCAGCTTAACGGACAGGGGAGAAGCTTTCTTT. The whole variable domain, remainder taken from reference TRBV7-3 and TRBJ1-1, is GAGVSQTPSNKVTEKGKYVELRCDPISGHTALYWYRQSLGQGPEFLIYFQGTGAADDSGLPNDRFFAVRPEGSVSTLKIQRTERGDSAVYLCASSLTDRGEAFFGQGTRLTVV.

The gene calls are TRBV6-6 and TRBJ1-6, with 8 bases matching TRBD1. CDR3 length: 14 residues. The V and J ends lost 7 bases and 7 bases, in that order; junction bases with no gene match: 6. Germline V CDR1 and CDR2: MNHNY, SVGAGI (reference sequence). CDR3 region: CASTTDRGNSPLHF. CDR3 sequence (DNA): TGTGCCAGCACCACAGACAGGGGCAATTCACCCCTCCACTTT.

The V gene is TRBV19, the J gene TRBJ1-2, with D maybe TRBD1 (6 bases). The CDR3 is 15 residues long. Germline-derived CDR1 and CDR2 are LNHDA and SQIVND (reference sequence). V lost 1 base, J lost 4 bases, and 13 bases lay in between. The CDR3 loop is CASSIGGRVGYGYTF. The CDR3 bases are TGTGCCAGTAGTATAGGGGGGCGCGTAGGCTATGGCTACACCTTC.

The gene calls are TRBV5-1 and TRBJ1-6; D is unclear. The CDR3 has 14 residues. V shed 0 bases and J shed 7 bases, with 8 bases lying between them. Germline V gives CDR1 SGHRS, CDR2 YFSETQ. Here the CDR3 reads CASSLVYQNSPLHF. CDR3 coding DNA: TGCGCCAGCAGCTTGGTCTACCAAAATTCACCCCTCCACTTT.